This T cell receptor beta chain was identified during a study of tumor and adjacent non-tumor tissue in lung cancer (dated by TCRdb to between 2017 and 2018). The study in broad terms: Of the cohort, over 9 patients had adenocarcinoma, 2 had squamous cell carcinoma and 1 had small cell lung cancer. The roughly 15 patients were aged about 31 to 76 years, included ten or so men and 5 women, and had TNM stage I to III disease. Sequencing produced roughly 130 million productive TCRbeta reads in total, an average of approximately 4.5 million reads per sample. Using bulk TCRbeta repertoires from over twelve lung cancer patients, the study set lung tumor tissue side by side with matched distant non-tumor lung tissue. Some 31 paired specimens, one tumor and one normal lung sample per patient, were profiled by TCRbeta CDR3 sequencing.

Library generation was performed with multiplex PCR. Sequencing relied on an Illumina HiSeq 2500. Following protocols modified from ARM-PCR, the researchers constructed TCRbeta libraries through three rounds of nested PCR with primers (Table S4). Before sequencing, PCR products of 200-500 bp were excised from the gel and purified with the QIAquick gel extraction kit. The authors processed their data as follows. Trimmomatic was used to clean the reads, FLASH was used to merge the reads into complete CDR3 sequences, and MiTCR was used to assign the reads to V(D)J germline segments. VDJtools was used to compute clonal diversity as the inverse Simpson's index. Productive reads were defined as in-frame sequences without a premature stop codon. TCRdb reprocessed the public reads (quality trimming at Q25 with fastp, clone calling with MiXCR) and kept in-frame beta chains. All rows with the same CDR3 protein become a single entry with the most common DNA and genes. Clone size and V and J calls follow TCRdb, not the original study. The sample table contains about 110,000 distinct CDR3 sequences; only one count was recorded for about 63% of them. The leading ten clones occupy roughly 20% of the sample.

Comments on this clonotype: Its antigen specificity is not known. Base qualities are missing; no much larger clone stands one base away.

The V end loses 2 bases and the J end loses 3 bases, and a stretch of 19 bases separates them. The CDR3 starts with the cysteine, ends with the phenylalanine, and has 17 residues. Only the CDR3 portion is preserved as DNA: 51 bases, with reading frame beginning at the first base. Per the germline V gene (reference sequence), SEHNR is the CDR1 and FQNEAQ is the CDR2. RNA was extracted from bulk unsorted tissue and checked for quality with a NanoDrop ND-1000 and an Agilent 2100. Normal lung samples were distant non-tumor tissue taken more than 3 cm from the tumor edge. All donors had newly diagnosed lung cancer, had not received prior chemotherapy, and were admitted for thoracic surgery in China between August and November 2014. The study excluded patients who had received radiotherapy or chemotherapy before or who had another cancer at the same time. Surgical tissue pieces of roughly 1-2 cm3 were preserved in RNAlater solution and stored at -80 °C until use.

General conclusions and limits of the study: In normal lung, the top 100 clones accounted for a significantly larger cumulative share of the repertoire than in tumor tissue. The cohort had only roughly 16 patients, and the authors noted that larger samples and more detailed clinical data are needed. TCR diversity was significantly higher in younger patients, and higher tumor TCR diversity was associated with shorter overall and disease-free survival. Tumor tissue showed significantly greater TCR diversity (inverse Simpson) than normal lung tissue (about 400 vs 180, P = 0.0075, Mann-Whitney U test). Neither the sequencing platform nor unique molecular identifiers are mentioned in the methods. Because peripheral blood was not sequenced, blood TCRbeta repertoires in the lung cancer patients of the study were not examined.

This TCR was sampled from a man in his 60s with non-small cell lung cancer. The chain is encoded by TRBV7-9 joined to TRBJ1-2; TRBD1 is a possible D gene, resting on 6 matching bases. The source material was distant non-tumor lung tissue. In nucleotides, the sequence is TGTGCCAGCAGCTTACTTCTGGACCAGGGGCGATACTATGGCTACACCTTC. Translated, it gives CASSLLLDQGRYYGYTF. Supplemented by the reference TRBV7-9 and TRBJ1-2 proteins around the CDR3, the complete variable domain is DTGVSQNPRHKITKRGQNVTFRCDPISEHNRLYWYRQTLGQGPEFLTYFQNEAQLEKSRLLSDRFSAERPKGSFSTLEIQRTEQGDSAMYLCASSLLLDQGRYYGYTFGSGTRLTVV.